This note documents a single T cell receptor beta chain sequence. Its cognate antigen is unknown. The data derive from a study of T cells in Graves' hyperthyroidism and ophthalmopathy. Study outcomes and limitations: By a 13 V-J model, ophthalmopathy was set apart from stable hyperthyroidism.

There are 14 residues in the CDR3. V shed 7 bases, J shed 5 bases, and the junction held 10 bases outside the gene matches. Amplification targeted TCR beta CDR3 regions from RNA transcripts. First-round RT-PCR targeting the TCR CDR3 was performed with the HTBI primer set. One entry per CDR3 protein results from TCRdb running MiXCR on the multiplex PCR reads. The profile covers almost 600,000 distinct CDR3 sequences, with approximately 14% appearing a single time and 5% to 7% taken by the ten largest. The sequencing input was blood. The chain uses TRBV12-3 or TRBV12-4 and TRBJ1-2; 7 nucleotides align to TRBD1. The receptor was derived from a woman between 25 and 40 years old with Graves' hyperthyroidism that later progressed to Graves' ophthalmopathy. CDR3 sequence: CASTRPGQIYGYTF. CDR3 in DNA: TGTGCCAGCACCCGCCCGGGACAGATATATGGCTACACCTTC.